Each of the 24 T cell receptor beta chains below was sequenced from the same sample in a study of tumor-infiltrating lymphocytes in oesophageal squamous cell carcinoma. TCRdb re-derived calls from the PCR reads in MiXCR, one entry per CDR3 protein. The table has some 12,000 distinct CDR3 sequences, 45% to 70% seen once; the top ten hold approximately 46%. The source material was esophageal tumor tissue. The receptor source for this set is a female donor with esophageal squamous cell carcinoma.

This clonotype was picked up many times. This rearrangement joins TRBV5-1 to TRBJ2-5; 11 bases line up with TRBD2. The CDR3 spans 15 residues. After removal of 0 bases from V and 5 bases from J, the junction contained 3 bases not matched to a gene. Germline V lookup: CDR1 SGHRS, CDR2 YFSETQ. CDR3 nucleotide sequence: TGCGCCAGCAGCTTGGCTACTAGCGGGGGCGAGACCCAGTACTTC. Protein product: CASSLATSGGETQYF.

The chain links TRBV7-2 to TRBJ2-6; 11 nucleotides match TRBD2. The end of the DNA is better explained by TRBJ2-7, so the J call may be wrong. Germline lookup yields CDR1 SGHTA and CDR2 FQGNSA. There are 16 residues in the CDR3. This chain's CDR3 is CASSLGFSGGDNEQYF. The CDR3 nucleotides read TGTGCCAGCAGCCTAGGTTTTAGCGGGGGGGACAATGAGCAGTACTTC.

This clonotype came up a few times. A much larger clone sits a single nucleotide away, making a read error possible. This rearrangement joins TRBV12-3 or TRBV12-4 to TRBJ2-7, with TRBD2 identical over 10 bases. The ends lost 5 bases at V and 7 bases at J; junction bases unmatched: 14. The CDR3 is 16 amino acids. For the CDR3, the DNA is TGTGCCAGCAGTCCCAAGAAGAGCGGGAGGGGCGATGAGCAGTACTTC. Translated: CASSPKKSGRGDEQYF.

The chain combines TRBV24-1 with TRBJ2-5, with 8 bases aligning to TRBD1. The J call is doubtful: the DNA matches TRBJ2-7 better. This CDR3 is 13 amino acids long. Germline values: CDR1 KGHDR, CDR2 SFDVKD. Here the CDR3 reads CATSTPGQDEQYF. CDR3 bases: TGTGCCACCAGTACTCCGGGACAGGACGAGCAGTACTTC.

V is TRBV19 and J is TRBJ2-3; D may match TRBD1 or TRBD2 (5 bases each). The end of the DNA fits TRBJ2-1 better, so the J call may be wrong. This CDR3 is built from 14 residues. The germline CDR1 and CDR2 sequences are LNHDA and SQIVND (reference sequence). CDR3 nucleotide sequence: TGTGCCAGTAGTGTAACGGGACCAGACGATGAGCAGTTCTTC. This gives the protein CASSVTGPDDEQFF.

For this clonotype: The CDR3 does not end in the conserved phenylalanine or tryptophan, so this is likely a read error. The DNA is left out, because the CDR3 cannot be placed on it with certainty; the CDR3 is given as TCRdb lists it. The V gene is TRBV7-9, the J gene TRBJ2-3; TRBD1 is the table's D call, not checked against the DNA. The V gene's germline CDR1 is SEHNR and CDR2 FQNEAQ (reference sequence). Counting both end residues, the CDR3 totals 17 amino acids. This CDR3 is CASSLQGGQYNEQFFGP.

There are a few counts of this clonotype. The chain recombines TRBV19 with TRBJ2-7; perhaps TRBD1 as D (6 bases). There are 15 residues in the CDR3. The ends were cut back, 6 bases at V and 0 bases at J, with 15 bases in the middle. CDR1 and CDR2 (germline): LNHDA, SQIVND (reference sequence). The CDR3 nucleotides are TGTGCCAGTAGCAGGGCCGGGACACCCTCCTACGAGCAGTACTTC. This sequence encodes CASSRAGTPSYEQYF. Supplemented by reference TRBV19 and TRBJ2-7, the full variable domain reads DGGITQSPKYLFRKEGQNVTLSCEQNLNHDAMYWYRQDPGQGLRLIYYSQIVNDFQKGDIAEGYSVSREKKESFPLTVTSAQKNPTAFYLCASSRAGTPSYEQYFGPGTRLTVT.

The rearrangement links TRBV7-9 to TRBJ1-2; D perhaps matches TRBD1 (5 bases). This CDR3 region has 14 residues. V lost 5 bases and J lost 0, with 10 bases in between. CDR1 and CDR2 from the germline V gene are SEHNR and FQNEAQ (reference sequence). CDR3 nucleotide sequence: TGTGCCAGCAGCGCTGGGGCTACTAACTATGGCTACACCTTC. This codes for CASSAGATNYGYTF.

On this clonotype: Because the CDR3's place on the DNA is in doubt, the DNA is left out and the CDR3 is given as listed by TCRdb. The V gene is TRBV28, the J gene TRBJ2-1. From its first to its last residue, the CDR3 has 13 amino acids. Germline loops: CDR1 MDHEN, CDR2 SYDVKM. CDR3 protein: CASSTSTSNEQFF.

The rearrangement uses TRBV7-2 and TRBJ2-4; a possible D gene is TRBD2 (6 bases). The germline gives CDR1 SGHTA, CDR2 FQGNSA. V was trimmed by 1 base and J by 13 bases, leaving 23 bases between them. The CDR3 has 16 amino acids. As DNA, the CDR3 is TGTGCCAGCAGCTTAGGACCTTGGGGACTTGAGGCGCGGCAGTACTTC. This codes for CASSLGPWGLEARQYF.

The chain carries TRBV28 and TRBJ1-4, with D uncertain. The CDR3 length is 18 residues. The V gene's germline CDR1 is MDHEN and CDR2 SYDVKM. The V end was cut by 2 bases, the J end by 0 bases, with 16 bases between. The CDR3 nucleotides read TGTGCCAGCAGTTTAGTGGCACAGCGACTGGCAACTAATGAAAAACTGTTTTTT. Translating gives CASSLVAQRLATNEKLFF.

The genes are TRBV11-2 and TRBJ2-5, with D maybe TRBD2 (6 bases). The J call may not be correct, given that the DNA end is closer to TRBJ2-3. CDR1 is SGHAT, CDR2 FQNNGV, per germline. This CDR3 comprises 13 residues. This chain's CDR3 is CASSLAGEDTQYF. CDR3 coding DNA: TGTGCCAGCAGCTTAGCGGGAGAAGATACGCAGTATTTT.

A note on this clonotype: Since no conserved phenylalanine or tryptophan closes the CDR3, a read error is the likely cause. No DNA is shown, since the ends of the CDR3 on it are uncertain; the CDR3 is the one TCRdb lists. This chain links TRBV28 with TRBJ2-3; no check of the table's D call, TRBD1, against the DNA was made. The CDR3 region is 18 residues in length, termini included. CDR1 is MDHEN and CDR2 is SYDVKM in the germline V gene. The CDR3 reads CASRPAPSPLTMATPSVR.

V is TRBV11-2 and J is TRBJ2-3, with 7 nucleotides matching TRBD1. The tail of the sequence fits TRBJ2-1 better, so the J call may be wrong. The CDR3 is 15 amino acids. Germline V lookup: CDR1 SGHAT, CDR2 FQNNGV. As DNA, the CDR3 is TGTGCCAGCAGCTTAGTTAAGGGGGCTGGGAATGAGCAGTTCTTC. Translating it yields CASSLVKGAGNEQFF.

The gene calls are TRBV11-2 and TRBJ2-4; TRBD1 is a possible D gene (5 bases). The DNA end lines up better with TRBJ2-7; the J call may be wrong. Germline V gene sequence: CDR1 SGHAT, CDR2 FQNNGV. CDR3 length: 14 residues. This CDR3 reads CASSLRQGTYEQYF. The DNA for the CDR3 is TGTGCCAGCAGCTTACGCCAGGGTACCTACGAGCAGTACTTC.

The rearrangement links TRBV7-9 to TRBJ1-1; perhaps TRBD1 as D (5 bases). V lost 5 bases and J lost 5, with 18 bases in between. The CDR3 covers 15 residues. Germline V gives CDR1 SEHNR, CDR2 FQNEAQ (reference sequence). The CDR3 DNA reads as TGTGCCAGCAGCCCAACCGGGACGGGGGGGACTGAAGCTTTCTTT. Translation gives CASSPTGTGGTEAFF.

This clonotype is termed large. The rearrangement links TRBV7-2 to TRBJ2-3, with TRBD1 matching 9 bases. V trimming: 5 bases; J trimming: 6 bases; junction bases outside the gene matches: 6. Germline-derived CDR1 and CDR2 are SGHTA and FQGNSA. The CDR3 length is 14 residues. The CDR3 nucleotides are TGTGCCAGCAGCGCGAACAGGGGGCGGGATACGCAGTATTTT. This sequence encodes CASSANRGRDTQYF.

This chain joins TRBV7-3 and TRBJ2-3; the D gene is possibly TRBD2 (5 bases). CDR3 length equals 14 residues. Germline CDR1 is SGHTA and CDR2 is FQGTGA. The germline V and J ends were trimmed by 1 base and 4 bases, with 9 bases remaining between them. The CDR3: CASSLIASPDTQYF. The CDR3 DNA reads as TGTGCCAGCAGCTTAATCGCTAGCCCAGATACGCAGTATTTT.

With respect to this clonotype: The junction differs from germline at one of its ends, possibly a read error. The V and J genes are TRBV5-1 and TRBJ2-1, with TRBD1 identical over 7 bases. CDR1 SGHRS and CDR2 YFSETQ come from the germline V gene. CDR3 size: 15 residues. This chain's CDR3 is CASIGGAGQAGELYF. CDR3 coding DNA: TGCGCCAGCATAGGGGGCGCGGGTCAGGCCGGGGAGCTGTACTTC.

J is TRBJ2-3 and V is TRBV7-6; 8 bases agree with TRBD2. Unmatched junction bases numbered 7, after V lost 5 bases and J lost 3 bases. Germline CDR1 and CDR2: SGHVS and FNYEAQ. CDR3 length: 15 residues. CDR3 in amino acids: CASSREIAGTDTQYF. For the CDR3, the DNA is TGTGCCAGCAGCCGGGAAATAGCGGGAACAGATACGCAGTATTTT.

For the CDR3, the DNA is TGTGCCAGCAGCTCAGGGAGGGGAGATACGCAGTATTTT. Amino acids: CASSSGRGDTQYF. The V and J genes are TRBV7-2 and TRBJ2-3, with TRBD2 matching 7 bases. This CDR3 comprises 13 residues. V shed 4 bases and J 5 bases; nucleotides not matched to a gene: 3. In germline, CDR1 is SGHTA, CDR2 FQGNSA.

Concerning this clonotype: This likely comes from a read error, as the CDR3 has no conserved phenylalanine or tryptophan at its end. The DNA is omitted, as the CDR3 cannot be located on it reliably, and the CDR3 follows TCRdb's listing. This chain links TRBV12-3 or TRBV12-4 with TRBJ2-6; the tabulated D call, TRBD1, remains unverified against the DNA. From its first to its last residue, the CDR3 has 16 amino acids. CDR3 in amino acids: CASSPRVRSYEQYFGA.

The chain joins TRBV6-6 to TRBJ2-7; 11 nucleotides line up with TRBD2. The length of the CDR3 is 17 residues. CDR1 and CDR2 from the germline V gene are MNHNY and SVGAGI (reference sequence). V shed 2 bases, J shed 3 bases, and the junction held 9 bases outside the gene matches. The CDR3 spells CASSYRPRLAGHYEQYF. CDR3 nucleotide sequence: TGTGCCAGCAGTTACCGACCTAGACTAGCGGGGCACTACGAGCAGTACTTC.

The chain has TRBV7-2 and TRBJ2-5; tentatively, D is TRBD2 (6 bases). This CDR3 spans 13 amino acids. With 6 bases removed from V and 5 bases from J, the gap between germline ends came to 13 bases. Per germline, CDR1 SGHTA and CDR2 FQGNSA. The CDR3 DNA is TGTGCCAGCAGTCTCGGGACTCGCGAGACCCAGTACTTC. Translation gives CASSLGTRETQYF.